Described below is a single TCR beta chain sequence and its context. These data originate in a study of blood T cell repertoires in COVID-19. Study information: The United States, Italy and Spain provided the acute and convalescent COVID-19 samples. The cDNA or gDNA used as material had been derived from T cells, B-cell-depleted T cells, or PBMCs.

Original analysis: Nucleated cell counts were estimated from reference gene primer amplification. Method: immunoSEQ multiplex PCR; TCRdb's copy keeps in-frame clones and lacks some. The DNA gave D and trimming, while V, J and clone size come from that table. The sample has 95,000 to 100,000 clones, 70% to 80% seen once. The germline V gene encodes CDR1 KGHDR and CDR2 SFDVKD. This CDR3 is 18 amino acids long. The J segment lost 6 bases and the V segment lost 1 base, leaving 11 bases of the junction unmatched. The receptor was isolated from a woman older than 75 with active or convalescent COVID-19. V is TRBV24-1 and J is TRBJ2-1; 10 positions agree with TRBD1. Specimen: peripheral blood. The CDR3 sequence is CATSDFSRGTGVSNEQFF. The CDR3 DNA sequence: TGTGCCACCAGTGATTTTTCGCGTGGGACAGGGGTTTCCAATGAGCAGTTCTTC.